This entry features one T cell receptor beta chain sequence. Its antigen is still unknown. The input lacks base qualities; no much larger clone sits a single base away. Reading the germline V gene gives CDR1 SQVTM and CDR2 ANQGSEA. Measured from the cysteine to the phenylalanine, the CDR3 is 12 residues long. The only DNA kept is the CDR3, 36 bases in frame from the first base. V gives up 1 base and J gives up 7 bases, and the segment between their germline ends measures 10 bases. Sorted unstimulated T cells, along with proliferating T cells recovered from mixed lymphocyte reactions, underwent TCRbeta CDR3 sequencing. Fresh whole blood from 9 to 10 HLA-typed healthy donors served as the source for isolating PBMCs. To map where alloreactive clones came from, unstimulated CD4+ non-regulatory T cells were FACS-sorted. Library preparation was by the immunoSEQ multiplex PCR assay. About 10^5 TCR templates per sample were assayed by the deep sequencing platform. Genomic DNA extracted from sorted T cells was used for TCRbeta CDR3 sequencing. The study's own analysis went as follows. Clonal analysis of TCRbeta CDR3 data was done in the R programming language. Comparing unstimulated samples against CFSE-low samples taken after the reaction was how alloreactive CD4+ and CD8+ clones were defined. Regulatory or non-regulatory origin was assigned to alloreactive CD4+ clones by matching of sequences to sorted unstimulated Treg and non-Treg repertoires. The table comes from immuneACCESS by way of TCRdb, which keeps in-frame sequences with V and J called. Part of the clones is missing from these tables; in studies checked, under half for an unresolved V gene and the rest for unknown reasons. That table is the source of V, J and clone size, and D and trimming were worked out from the DNA. For this sample the table gives under 100,000 clones, of which just under 95% were detected only once. Of the sample, 1.3% falls within the top ten clones.

The data were obtained in a study of siplizumab effects on memory and regulatory T cells (dated by TCRdb to the late 2010s). In the study overall: The effect of the anti-CD2 antibody siplizumab on alloreactive T-cell subsets was examined in allogeneic mixed lymphocyte reactions constructed from human PBMCs.

What the study reported, not specific to this receptor: The cumulative frequency of alloreactive sequences traceable to unstimulated CD4+ memory T cells was significantly reduced by siplizumab. Unstimulated naive T cells appeared to be more diverse than memory T cells, and naive cells seemed to make a substantial contribution to the alloresponse. No functional confirmation was obtained for the suppressive function of proliferating Tregs from siplizumab cultures. Among mappable alloreactive CD4+ clones, the Treg-derived fraction averaged nearly 70% with siplizumab versus 25% to 30% in control reactions. Because sequences below about 10^-5 frequency were poorly captured, only a minor fraction of alloreactive clones could be mapped to unstimulated subsets. About 75-95% of proliferating CD4+ or CD8+ clones could not be given a naive or memory phenotype.

This TCR derives from a human donor in good health. Sequenced input: non-Treg CD4+ T cells sorted from blood. The sample's cell subset or site, from its label and the paper: FACS-sorted unstimulated CD4+ non-regulatory T cells. This chain is built from TRBV29-1 and TRBJ1-2; the D gene is unclear. CDR3 protein: CSVEAQTLGYTF. In nucleotides, the sequence is TGCAGCGTTGAAGCCCAGACGCTTGGCTACACCTTC. The CDR3 plus the reference TRBV29-1 and TRBJ1-2 genes for the other parts give the full variable domain: SAVISQKPSRDICQRGTSLTIQCQVDSQVTMMFWYRQQPGQSLTLIATANQGSEATYESGFVIDKFPISRPNLTFSTLTVSNMSPEDSSIYLCSVEAQTLGYTFGSGTRLTVV.